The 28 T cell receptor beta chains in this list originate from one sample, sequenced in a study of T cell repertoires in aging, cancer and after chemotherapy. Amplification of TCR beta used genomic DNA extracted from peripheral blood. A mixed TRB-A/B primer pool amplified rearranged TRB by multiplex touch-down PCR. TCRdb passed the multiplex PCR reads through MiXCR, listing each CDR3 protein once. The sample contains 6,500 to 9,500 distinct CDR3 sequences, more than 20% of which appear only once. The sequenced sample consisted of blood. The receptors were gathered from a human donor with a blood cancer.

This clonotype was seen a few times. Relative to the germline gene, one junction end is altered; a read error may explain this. In DNA form, the CDR3 reads TGTGCCAGCAGCCAAAGGACAGGGAGCTCCTACGAGCAGTACTTC. This translates into CASSQRTGSSYEQYF. This rearrangement joins TRBV4-3 to TRBJ2-7, with TRBD1 identical over 8 bases. CDR3 size: 15 residues. Germline V lookup: CDR1 LGHNA, CDR2 YSLEER.

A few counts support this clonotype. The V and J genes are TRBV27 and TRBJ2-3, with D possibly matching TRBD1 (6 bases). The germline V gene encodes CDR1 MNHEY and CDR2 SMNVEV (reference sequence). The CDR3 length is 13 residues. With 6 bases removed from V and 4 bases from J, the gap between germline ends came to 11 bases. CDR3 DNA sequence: TGTGCCAGCAGCCGAGGGGGTCCAGATACGCAGTATTTT. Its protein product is CASSRGGPDTQYF.

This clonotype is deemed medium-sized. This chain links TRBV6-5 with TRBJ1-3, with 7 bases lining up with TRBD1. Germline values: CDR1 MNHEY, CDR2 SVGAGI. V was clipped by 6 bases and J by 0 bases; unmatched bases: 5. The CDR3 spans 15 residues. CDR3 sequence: CASRQTGSSGNTIYF. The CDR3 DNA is TGTGCCAGCAGACAGACAGGGAGCTCTGGAAACACCATATATTTT.

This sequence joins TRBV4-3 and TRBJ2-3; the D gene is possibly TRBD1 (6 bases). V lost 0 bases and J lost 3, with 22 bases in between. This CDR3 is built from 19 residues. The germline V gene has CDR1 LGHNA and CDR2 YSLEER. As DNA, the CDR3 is TGCGCCAGCAGCCAAGAATTGGACTGGGGGCAACCGGTGACAGATACGCAGTATTTT. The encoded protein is CASSQELDWGQPVTDTQYF.

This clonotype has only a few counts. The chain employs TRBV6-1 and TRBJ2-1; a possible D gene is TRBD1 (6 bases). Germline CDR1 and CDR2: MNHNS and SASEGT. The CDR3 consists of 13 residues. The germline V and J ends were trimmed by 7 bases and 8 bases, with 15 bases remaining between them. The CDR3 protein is CASTQQGQDEQFF. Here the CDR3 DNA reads TGTGCCAGCACCCAACAGGGTCAGGATGAGCAGTTCTTC.

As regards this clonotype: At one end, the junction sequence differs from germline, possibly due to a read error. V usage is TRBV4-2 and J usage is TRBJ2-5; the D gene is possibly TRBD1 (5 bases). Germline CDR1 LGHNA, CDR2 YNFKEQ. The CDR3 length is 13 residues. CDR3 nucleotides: TGCGCCAGCAGCCAAGGGGCAGGTGAGACCCAGTACTTC. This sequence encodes CASSQGAGETQYF.

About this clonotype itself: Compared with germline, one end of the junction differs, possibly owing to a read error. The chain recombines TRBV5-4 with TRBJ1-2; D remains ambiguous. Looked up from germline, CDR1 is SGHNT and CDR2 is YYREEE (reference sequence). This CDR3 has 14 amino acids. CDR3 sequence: CASSLEGVGYGYTF. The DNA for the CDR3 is TGCGCCAGCAGCTTGGAGGGCGTGGGCTATGGCTACACCTTC.

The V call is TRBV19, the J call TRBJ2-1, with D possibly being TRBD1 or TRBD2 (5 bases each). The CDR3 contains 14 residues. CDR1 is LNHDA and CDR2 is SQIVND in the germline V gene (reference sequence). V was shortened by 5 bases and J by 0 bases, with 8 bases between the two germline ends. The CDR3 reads CASSPGPSYNEQFF. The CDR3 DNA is TGTGCCAGTAGTCCGGGACCCTCCTACAATGAGCAGTTCTTC.

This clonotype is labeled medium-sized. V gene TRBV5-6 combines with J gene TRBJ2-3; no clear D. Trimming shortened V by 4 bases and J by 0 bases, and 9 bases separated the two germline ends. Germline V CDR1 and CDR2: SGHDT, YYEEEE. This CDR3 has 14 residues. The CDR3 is CASSRPGSTDTQYF. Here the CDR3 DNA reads TGTGCCAGCAGCCGGCCTGGTAGCACAGATACGCAGTATTTT. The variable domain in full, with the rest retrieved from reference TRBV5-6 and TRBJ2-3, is DAGVTQSPTHLIKTRGQQVTLRCSPKSGHDTVSWYQQALGQGPQFIFQYYEEEERQRGNFPDRFSGHQFPNYSSELNVNALLLGDSALYLCASSRPGSTDTQYFGPGTRLTVL.

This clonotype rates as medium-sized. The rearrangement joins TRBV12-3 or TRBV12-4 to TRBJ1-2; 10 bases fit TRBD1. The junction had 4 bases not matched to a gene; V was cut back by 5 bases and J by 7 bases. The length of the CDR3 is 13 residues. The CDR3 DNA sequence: TGTGCCAGCAGTCCGGGGACAGGGGCTGGCTACACCTTC. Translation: CASSPGTGAGYTF.

This CDR3 reads CASSAGLAGGPQETQYF. In DNA form, the CDR3 reads TGTGCCAGTAGTGCGGGACTAGCGGGGGGACCCCAAGAGACCCAGTACTTC. The rearrangement uses TRBV5-5 and TRBJ2-5; 15 bases match TRBD2. Germline CDR1 reads SGHKS; CDR2 reads YYEKEE (reference sequence). V shed 8 bases, J shed 1 base, and the junction held 9 bases outside the gene matches. The CDR3 length is 17 residues.

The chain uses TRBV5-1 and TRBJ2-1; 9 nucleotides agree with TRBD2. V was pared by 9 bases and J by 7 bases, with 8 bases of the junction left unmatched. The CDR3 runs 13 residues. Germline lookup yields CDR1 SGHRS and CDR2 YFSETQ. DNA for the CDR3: TGCGCCACTAAAGGGACTAGCAGGAATGAGCAGTTCTTC. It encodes CATKGTSRNEQFF.

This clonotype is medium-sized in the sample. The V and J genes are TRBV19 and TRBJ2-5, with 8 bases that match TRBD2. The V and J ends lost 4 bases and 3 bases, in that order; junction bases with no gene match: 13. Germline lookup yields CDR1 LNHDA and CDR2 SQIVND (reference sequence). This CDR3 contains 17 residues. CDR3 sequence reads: CASSRAGGLALKETQYF. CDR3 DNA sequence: TGTGCCAGTAGTAGGGCCGGAGGACTAGCTCTCAAAGAGACCCAGTACTTC.

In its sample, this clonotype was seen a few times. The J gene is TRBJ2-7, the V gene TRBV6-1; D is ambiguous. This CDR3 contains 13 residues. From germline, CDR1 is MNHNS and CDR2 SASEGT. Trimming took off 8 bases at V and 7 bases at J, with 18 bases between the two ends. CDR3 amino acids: CASAPDPTREQYF. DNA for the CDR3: TGTGCCAGCGCCCCGGACCCGACCCGGGAGCAGTACTTC.

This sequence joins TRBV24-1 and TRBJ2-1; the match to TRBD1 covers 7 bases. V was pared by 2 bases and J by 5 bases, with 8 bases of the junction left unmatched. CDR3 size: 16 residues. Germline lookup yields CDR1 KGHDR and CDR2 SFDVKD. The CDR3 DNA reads TGTGCCACCAGTGATTCAAGACAGGGCCAACACAATGAGCAGTTCTTC. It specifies CATSDSRQGQHNEQFF.

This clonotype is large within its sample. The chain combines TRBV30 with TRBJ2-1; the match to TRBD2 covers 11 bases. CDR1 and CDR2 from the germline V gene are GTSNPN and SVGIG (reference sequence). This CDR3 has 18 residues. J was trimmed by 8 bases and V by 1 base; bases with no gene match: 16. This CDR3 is CAWSAFLWDSGRADEQFF. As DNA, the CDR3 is TGTGCCTGGAGTGCATTCCTTTGGGATAGCGGGAGGGCGGATGAGCAGTTCTTC.

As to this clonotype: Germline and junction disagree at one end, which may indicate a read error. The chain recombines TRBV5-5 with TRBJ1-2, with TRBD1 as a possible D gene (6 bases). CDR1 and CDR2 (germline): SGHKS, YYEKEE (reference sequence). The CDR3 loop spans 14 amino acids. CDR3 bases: TGCGCCAGCAGCCAAGGGGCCGGGACAATTCACTACACCTTC. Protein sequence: CASSQGAGTIHYTF.

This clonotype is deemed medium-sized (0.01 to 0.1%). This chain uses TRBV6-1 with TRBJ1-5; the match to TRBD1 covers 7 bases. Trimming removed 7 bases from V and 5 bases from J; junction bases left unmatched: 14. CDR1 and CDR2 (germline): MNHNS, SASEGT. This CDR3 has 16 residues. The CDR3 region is CASTSGRGREDQPQHF. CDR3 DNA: TGTGCCAGCACCTCCGGGAGGGGGCGAGAAGATCAGCCCCAGCATTTT.

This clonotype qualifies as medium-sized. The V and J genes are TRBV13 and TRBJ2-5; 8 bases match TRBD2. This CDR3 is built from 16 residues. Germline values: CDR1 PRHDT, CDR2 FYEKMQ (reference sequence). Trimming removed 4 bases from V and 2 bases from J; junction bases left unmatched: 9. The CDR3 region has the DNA TGTGCCAGCAGCTCCATTGGGAGCGGGAGTCAAGAGACCCAGTACTTC. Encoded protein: CASSSIGSGSQETQYF.

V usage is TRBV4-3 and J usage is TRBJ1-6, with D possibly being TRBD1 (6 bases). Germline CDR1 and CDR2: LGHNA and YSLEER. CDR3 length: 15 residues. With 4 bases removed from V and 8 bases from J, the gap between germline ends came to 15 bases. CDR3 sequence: CASSLGGLVDSPLHF. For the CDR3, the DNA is TGCGCCAGCAGCCTCGGGGGGCTTGTAGATTCACCCCTCCACTTT.

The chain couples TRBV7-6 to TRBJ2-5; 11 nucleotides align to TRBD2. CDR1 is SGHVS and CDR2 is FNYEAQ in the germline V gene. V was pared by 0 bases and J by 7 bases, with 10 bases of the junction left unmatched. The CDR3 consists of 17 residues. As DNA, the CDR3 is TGTGCCAGCAGCTTAGCGTATAGCGGGGGGGCCGGGGGGACCCAGTACTTC. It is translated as CASSLAYSGGAGGTQYF. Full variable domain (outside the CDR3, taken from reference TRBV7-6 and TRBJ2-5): GAGVSQSPRYKVTKRGQDVALRCDPISGHVSLYWYRQALGQGPEFLTYFNYEAQQDKSGLPNDRFSAERPEGSISTLTIQRTEQRDSAMYRCASSLAYSGGAGGTQYFGPGTRLLVL.

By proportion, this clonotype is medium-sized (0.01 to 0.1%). The CDR3 DNA is TGTGCTAGCGGGAGGGCTGGGGCCAACGTCCTGACTTTC. Protein product: CASGRAGANVLTF. This chain uses TRBV30 with TRBJ2-6; 11 bases map to TRBD2. The CDR3 covers 13 residues. Germline V gene lookup returns CDR1 GTSNPN and CDR2 SVGIG (reference sequence).

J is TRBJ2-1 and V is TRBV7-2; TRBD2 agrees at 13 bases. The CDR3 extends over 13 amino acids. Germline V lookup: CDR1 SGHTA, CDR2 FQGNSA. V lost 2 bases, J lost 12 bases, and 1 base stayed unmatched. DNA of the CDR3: TGTGCCAGCAGCTTACGACTAGCGGGGGGGCAGTTCTTC. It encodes CASSLRLAGGQFF.

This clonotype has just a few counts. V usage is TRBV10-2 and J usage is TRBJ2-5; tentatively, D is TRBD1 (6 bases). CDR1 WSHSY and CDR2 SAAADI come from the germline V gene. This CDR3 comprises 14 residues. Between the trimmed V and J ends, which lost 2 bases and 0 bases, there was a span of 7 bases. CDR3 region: CASSETGYQETQYF. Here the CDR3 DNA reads TGCGCCAGCAGTGAGACAGGGTACCAAGAGACCCAGTACTTC.

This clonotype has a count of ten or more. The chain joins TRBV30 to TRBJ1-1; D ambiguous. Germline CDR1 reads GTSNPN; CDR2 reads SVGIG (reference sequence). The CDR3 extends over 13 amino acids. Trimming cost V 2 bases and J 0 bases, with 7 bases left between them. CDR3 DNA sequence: TGTGCCTGGAGTAAAGATTTGAACACTGAAGCTTTCTTT. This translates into CAWSKDLNTEAFF.

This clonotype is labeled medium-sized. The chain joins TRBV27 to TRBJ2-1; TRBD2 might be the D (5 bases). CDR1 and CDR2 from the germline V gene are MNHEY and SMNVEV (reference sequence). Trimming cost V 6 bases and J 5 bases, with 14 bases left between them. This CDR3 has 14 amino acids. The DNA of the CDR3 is TGTGCCAGCAGCGCCGGGATGCGGAACAATGAGCAGTTCTTC. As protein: CASSAGMRNNEQFF.

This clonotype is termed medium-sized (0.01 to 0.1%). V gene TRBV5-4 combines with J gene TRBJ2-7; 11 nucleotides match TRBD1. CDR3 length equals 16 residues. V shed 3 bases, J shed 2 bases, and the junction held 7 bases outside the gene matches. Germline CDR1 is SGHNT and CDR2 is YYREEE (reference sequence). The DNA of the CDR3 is TGTGCCAGCAGCTCGGGGGAGGACAGGGGGCCCTACGAGCAGTACTTC. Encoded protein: CASSSGEDRGPYEQYF.

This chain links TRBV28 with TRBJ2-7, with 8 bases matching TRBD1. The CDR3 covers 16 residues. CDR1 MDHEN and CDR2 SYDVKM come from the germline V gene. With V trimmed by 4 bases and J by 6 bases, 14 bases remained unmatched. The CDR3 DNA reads TGTGCCAGCAGTTCCCCTGTAGGACAGGGCAGGGCCGAGCAGTACTTC. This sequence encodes CASSSPVGQGRAEQYF.